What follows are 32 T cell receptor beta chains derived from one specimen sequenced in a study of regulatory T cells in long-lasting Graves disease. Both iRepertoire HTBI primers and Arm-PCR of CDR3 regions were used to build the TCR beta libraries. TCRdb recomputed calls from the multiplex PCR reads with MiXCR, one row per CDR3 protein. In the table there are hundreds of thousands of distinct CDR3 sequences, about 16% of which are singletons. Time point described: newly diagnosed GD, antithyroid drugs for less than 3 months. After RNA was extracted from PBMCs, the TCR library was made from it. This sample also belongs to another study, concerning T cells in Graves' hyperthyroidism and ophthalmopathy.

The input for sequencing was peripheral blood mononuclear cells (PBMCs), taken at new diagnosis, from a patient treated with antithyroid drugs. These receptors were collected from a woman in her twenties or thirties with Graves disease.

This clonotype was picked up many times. The CDR3 nucleotides are TGTGCCAGCAGCGGACAGGGATTCGGCGAGCAGTACTTC. Translated, it gives CASSGQGFGEQYF. The V and J genes are TRBV7-2 and TRBJ2-7; 8 bases align to TRBD1. The CDR3 is made up of 13 amino acids. CDR1 and CDR2 from the germline V gene are SGHTA and FQGNSA. V shed 5 bases, J shed 6 bases, and the junction held 6 bases outside the gene matches.

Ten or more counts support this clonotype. CDR3 nucleotide sequence: TGTGCCAGCAGTCTCAACAGGGCCTCTGAAGCTTTCTTT. The encoded protein is CASSLNRASEAFF. This chain joins TRBV7-8 and TRBJ1-1, with D possibly being TRBD1 (6 bases). Trimming removed 6 bases from V and 6 bases from J, with 14 bases in between. The CDR3 sequence is 13 residues long. The germline V gene encodes CDR1 SGHVS and CDR2 FQNEAQ. The variable domain in full, completed from reference TRBV7-8 and TRBJ1-1, reads GAGVSQSPRYKVAKRGQDVALRCDPISGHVSLFWYQQALGQGPEFLTYFQNEAQLDKSGLPSDRFFAERPEGSVSTLKIQRTQQEDSAVYLCASSLNRASEAFFGQGTRLTVV.

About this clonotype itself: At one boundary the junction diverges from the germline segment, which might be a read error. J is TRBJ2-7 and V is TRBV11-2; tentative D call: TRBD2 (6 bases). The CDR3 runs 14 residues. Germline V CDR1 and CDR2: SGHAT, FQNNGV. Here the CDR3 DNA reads TGCGCCAGCAGCCGCGGGACTCACTCCTACGAGCAGTACTTC. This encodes CASSRGTHSYEQYF.

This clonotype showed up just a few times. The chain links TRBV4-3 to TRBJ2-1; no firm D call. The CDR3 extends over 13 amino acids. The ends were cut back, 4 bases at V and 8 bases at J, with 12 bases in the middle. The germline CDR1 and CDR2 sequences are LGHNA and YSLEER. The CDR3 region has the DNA TGCGCCAGCAGCCTCCTTCAGCTGGATGAGCAGTTCTTC. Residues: CASSLLQLDEQFF.

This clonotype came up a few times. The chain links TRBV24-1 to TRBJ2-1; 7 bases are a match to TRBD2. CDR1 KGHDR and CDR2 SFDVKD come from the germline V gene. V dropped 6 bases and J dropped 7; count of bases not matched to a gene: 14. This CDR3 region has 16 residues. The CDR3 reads CATSNTQRGSRNEQFF. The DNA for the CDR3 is TGTGCCACCAGTAACACTCAGCGGGGATCAAGAAATGAGCAGTTCTTC.

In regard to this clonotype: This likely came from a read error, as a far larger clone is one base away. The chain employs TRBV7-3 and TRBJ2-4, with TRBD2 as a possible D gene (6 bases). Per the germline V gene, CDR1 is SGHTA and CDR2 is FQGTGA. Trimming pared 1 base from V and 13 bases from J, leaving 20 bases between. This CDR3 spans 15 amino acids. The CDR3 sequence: CASSLMGGGGNEQYF. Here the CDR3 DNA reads TGTGCCAGCAGCTTAATGGGGGGAGGAGGCAATGAGCAGTACTTC.

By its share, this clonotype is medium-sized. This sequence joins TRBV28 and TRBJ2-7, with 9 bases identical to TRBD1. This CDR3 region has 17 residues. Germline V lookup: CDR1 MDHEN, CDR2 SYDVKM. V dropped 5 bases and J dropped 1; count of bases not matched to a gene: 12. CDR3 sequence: CASSTYGQGRRSYEQYF. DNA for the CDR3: TGTGCCAGCAGTACCTACGGACAGGGGAGGAGGTCCTACGAGCAGTACTTC.

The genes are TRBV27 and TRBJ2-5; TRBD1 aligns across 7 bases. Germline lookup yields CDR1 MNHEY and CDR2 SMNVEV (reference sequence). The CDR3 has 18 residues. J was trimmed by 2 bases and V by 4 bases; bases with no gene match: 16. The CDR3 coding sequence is TGTGCCAGCAGTTACCGGGACAGTCGTCTCCTACAGCAAGAGACCCAGTACTTC. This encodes CASSYRDSRLLQQETQYF.

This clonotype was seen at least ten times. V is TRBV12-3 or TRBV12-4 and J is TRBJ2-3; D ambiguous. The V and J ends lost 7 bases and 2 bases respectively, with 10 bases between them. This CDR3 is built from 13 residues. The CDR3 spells CASMPSYTDTQYF. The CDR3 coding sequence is TGTGCCAGCATGCCCAGTTACACAGATACGCAGTATTTT.

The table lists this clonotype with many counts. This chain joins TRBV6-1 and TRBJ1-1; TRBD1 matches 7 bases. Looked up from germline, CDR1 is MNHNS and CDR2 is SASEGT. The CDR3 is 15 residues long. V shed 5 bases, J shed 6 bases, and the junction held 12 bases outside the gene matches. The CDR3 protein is CASSRRDSGGPEAFF. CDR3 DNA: TGTGCCAGCAGTCGGCGGGACAGTGGGGGTCCTGAAGCTTTCTTT.

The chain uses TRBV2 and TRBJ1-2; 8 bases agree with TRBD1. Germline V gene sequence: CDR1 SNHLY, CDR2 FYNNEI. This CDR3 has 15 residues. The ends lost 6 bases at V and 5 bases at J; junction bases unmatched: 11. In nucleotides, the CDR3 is TGTGCCAGCAGGCTAAGGGCAGGGGGCAGGTATGGCTACACCTTC. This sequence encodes CASRLRAGGRYGYTF.

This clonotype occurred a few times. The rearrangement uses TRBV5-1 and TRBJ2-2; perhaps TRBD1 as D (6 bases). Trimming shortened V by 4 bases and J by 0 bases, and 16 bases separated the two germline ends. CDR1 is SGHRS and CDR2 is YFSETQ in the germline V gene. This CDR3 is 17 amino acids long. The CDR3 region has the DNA TGCGCCAGCAGCGCCTCCCGGTGGGGGCCGAACACCGGGGAGCTGTTTTTT. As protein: CASSASRWGPNTGELFF.

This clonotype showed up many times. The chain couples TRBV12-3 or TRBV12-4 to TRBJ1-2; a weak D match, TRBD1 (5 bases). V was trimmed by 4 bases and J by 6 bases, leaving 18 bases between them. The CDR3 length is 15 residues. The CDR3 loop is CASSSDSPIWDGYTF. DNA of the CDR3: TGTGCCAGCAGTTCCGACAGCCCGATTTGGGATGGCTACACCTTC.

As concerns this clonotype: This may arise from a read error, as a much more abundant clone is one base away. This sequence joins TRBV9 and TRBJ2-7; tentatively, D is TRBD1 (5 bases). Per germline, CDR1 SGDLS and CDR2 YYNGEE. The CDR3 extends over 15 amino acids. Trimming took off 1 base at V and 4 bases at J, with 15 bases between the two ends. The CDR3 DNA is TGTGCCAGCAGCGTAAACCCAGGGTTTGAGTACGAGCAGTACTTC. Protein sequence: CASSVNPGFEYEQYF. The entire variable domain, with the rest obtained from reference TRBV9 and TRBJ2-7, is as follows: DSGVTQTPKHLITATGQRVTLRCSPRSGDLSVYWYQQSLDQGLQFLIQYYNGEERAKGNILERFSAQQFPDLHSELNLSSLELGDSALYFCASSVNPGFEYEQYFGPGTRLTVT.

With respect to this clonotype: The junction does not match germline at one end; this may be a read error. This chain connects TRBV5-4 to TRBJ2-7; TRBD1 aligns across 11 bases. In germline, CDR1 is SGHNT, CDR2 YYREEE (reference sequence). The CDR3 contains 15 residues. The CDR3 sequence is CASSLDRGQHNEQYF. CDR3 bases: TGTGCCAGCAGTTTGGACAGGGGGCAACACAACGAGCAGTACTTC. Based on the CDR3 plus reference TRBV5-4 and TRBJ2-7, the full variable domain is ETGVTQSPTHLIKTRGQQVTLRCSSQSGHNTVSWYQQALGQGPQFIFQYYREEENGRGNFPPRFSGLQFPNYSSELNVNALELDDSALYLCASSLDRGQHNEQYFGPGTRLTVT.

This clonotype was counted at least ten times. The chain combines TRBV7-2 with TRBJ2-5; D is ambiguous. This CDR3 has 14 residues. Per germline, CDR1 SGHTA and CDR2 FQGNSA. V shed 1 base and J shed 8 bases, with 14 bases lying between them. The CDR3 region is CASSLEAPQGTQYF. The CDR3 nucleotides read TGTGCCAGCAGCTTAGAGGCACCCCAAGGTACCCAGTACTTC.

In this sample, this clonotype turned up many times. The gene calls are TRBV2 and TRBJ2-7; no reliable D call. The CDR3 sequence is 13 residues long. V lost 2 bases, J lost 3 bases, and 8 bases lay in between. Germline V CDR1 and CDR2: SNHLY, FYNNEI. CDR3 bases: TGTGCCAGCAGTGAACGTCGGGTCTACGAGCAGTACTTC. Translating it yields CASSERRVYEQYF.

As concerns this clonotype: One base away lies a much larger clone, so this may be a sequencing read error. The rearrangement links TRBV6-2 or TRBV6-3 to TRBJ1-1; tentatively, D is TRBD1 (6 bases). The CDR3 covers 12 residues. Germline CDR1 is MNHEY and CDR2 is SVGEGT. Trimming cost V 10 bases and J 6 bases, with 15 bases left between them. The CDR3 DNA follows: TGTGCCAACGGGGGCACGAGGGCTGAAGCTTTCTTT. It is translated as CANGGTRAEAFF.

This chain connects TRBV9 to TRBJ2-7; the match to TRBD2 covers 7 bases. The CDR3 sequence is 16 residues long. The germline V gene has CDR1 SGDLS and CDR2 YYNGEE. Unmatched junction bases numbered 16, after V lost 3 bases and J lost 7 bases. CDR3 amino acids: CASSEGLAGREHEQYF. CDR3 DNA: TGTGCCAGCAGCGAGGGGCTCGCGGGGCGGGAGCATGAGCAGTACTTC.

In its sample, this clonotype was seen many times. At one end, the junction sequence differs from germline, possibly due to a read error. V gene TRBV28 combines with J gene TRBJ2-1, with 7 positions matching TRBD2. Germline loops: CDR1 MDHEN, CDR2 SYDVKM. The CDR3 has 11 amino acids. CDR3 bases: TGTGCCAGCAGTTTCGGGGGGACCCCCGTCTTC. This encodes CASSFGGTPVF.

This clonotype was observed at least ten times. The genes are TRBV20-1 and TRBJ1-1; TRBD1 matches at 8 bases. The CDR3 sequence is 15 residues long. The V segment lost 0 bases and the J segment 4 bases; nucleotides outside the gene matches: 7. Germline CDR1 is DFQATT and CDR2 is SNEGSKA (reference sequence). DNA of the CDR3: TGCAGTGCTAGAGACGTCGGACAGGGAGTCACTGAAGCTTTCTTT. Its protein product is CSARDVGQGVTEAFF.

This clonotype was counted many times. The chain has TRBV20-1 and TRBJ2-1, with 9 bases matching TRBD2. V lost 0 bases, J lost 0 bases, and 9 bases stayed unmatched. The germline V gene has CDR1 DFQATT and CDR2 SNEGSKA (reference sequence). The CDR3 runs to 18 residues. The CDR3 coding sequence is TGCAGTGCTAGAGATCGCTACACTAGCGGGCCCTCCTACAATGAGCAGTTCTTC. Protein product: CSARDRYTSGPSYNEQFF.

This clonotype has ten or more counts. The CDR3 sequence: CSARDRGRRSAYEQYF. The CDR3 bases are TGCAGTGCTAGAGATAGGGGGCGGAGGTCTGCCTACGAGCAGTACTTC. This chain links TRBV20-1 with TRBJ2-7, with 7 positions matching TRBD1. V lost 0 bases and J lost 2; bases outside the gene matches: 10. CDR1 is DFQATT and CDR2 is SNEGSKA in the germline V gene (reference sequence). This CDR3 is built from 16 residues.

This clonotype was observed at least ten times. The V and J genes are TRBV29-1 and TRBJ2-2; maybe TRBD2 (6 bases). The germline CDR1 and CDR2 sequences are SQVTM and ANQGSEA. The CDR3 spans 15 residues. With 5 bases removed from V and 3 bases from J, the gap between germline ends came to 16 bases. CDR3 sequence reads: CSVRPPGLDTGELFF. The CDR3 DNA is TGCAGCGTTCGGCCGCCGGGACTGGACACCGGGGAGCTGTTTTTT.

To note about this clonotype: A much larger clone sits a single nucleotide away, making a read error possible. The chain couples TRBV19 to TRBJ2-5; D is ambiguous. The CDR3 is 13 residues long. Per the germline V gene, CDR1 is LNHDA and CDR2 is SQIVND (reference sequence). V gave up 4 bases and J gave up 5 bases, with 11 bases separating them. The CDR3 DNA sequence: TGTGCCAGTAGTACGGACCACCTGGAGACCCAGTACTTC. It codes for CASSTDHLETQYF.

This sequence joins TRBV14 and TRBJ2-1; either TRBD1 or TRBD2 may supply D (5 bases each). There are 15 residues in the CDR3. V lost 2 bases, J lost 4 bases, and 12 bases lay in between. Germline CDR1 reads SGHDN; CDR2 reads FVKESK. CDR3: CASSQTHGAYNEQFF. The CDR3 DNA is TGTGCCAGCAGCCAAACCCACGGGGCTTACAATGAGCAGTTCTTC.

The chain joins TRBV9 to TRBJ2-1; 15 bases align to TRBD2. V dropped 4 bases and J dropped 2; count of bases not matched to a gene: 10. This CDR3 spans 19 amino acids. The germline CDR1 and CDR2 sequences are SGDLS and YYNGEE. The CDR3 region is CASSRGGLAGGGPYNEQFF. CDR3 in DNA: TGTGCCAGCAGCAGGGGGGGACTAGCGGGAGGTGGGCCCTACAATGAGCAGTTCTTC.

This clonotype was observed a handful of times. CDR3 loop: CASSVEQGAYNSPLHF. The CDR3 coding sequence is TGTGCCAGCAGCGTAGAGCAGGGTGCCTATAATTCACCCCTCCACTTT. This chain joins TRBV9 and TRBJ1-6; weak D call: TRBD1 (5 bases). The CDR3 has 16 amino acids. CDR1 SGDLS and CDR2 YYNGEE come from the germline V gene. V lost 0 bases and J 2 bases, leaving 9 bases between the germline ends.

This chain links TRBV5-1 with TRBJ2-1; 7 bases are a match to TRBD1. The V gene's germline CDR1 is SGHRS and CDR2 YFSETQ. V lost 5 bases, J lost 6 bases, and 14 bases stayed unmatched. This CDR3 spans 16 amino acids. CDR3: CASSFTGEIRPNEQFF. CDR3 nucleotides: TGCGCCAGCAGTTTTACAGGGGAAATCCGTCCCAATGAGCAGTTCTTC.

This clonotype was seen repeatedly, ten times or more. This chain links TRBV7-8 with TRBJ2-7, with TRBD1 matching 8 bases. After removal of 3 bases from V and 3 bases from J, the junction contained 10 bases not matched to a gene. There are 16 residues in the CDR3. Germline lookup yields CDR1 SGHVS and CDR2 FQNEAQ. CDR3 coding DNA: TGTGCCAGCAGCTTCACAACAGGGGGAGAGGTCTACGAGCAGTACTTC. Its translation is CASSFTTGGEVYEQYF.

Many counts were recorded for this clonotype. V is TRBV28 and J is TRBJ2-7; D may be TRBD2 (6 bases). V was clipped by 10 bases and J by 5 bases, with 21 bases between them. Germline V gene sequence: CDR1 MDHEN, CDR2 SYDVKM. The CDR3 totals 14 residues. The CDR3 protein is CANPGVSTTNEQYF. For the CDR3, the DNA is TGTGCCAACCCGGGGGTCTCAACCACCAACGAGCAGTACTTC.

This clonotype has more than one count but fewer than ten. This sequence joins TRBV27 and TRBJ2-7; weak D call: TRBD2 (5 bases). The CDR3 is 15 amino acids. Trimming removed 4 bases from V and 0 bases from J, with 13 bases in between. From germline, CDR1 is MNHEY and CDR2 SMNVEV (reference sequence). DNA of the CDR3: TGTGCCAGCAGTTGTCTACCGGGGAGCTCCTACGAGCAGTACTTC. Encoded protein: CASSCLPGSSYEQYF.